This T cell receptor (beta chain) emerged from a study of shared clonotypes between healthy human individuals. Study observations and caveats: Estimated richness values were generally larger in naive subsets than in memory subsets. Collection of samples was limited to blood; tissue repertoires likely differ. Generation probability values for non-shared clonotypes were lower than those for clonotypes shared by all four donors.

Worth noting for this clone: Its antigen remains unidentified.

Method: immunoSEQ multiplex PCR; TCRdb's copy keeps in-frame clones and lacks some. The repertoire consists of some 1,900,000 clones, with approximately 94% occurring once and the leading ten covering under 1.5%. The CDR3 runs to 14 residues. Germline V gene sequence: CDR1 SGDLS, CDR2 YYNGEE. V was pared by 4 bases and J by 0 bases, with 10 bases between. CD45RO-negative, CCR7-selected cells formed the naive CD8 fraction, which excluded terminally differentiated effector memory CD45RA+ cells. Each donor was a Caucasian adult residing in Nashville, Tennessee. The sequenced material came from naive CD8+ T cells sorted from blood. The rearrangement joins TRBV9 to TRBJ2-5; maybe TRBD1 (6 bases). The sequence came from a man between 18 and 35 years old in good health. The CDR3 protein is CASSPRQDQETQYF. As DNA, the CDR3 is TGTGCCAGCAGCCCCCGACAGGACCAAGAGACCCAGTACTTC.